This is a list of T cell receptor beta chains from one sample in a study of identifying expanded T cells in peripheral blood. Sequencing was performed with immunoSEQ multiplex PCR; in TCRdb, only in-frame clones are kept and a portion is missing. The sample lists 70,000 or so clones, 85% to 90% occurring once. The sample was blood. The receptor set was obtained from a person aged 18 to 70 in good health. The CDR3 runs from the conserved cysteine through the conserved F or W. The D gene is left open where the match is weak. Clone size is shown for a subset of rows, as once, few, many or a class of expanded clone.

size	J	D	V	CDR3	DNA
.	TRBJ2-2	.	TRBV25-1	CASDGGGFELFF	TGTGCCAGCGATGGGGGGGGCTTTGAGCTGTTTTTT
.	TRBJ2-6	.	TRBV9	CASSARQSGANVLTF	TGTGCCAGCAGCGCCCGACAGTCTGGGGCCAACGTCCTGACTTTC
.	TRBJ2-7	TRBD1	TRBV6-6	CASSRTGDSLYEQYF	TGTGCCAGCAGTAGAACAGGGGATTCCTTGTACGAGCAGTACTTC
.	TRBJ2-7	.	TRBV11-2	CASSLTFDRSYEQYF	TGTGCCAGCAGCTTAACTTTTGACAGATCCTACGAGCAGTACTTC
.	TRBJ2-7	.	TRBV27	CASSLTGDSYEQYF	TGTGCCAGCAGTTTAACAGGCGACTCCTACGAGCAGTACTTC
.	TRBJ2-7	TRBD2	TRBV19	CASTSRGGYEQYF	TGTGCCAGTACCAGCCGGGGAGGGTACGAGCAGTACTTC
.	TRBJ1-1	.	TRBV6-6	CASSYSRVGNTEAFF	TGTGCCAGCAGTTACAGCAGGGTAGGGAACACTGAAGCTTTCTTT
.	TRBJ1-2	TRBD1	TRBV28	CASSGTGRYGYTF	TGTGCCAGCAGTGGGACAGGGAGGTATGGCTACACCTTC
.	TRBJ2-2	.	TRBV5-1	CASSLDSRNTGELFF	TGCGCCAGCAGCTTGGATTCCAGAAACACCGGGGAGCTGTTTTTT
.	TRBJ2-7	TRBD2	TRBV4-1	CASSQVGVTSLTYEQYF	TGCGCCAGCAGCCAAGTAGGGGTGACTAGCCTTACCTACGAGCAGTACTTC
.	TRBJ2-2	.	TRBV4-3	CASSDQGNTGELFF	TGCGCCAGCAGCGACCAGGGGAACACCGGGGAGCTGTTTTTT
.	TRBJ1-2	.	TRBV21-1	CASSEGDRGAYGYTF	TGTGCCAGCAGCGAGGGGGACAGGGGCGCGTATGGCTACACCTTC
once	TRBJ2-1	.	TRBV6-4	CASSDSERDEQFF	TGTGCCAGCAGTGACTCTGAAAGGGATGAGCAGTTCTTC
.	TRBJ1-1	.	TRBV5-1	CASSFWGNTEAFF	TGCGCCAGCAGCTTTTGGGGGAACACTGAAGCTTTCTTT
.	TRBJ1-4	.	TRBV25-1	CASSVGSGTNEKLFF	TGTGCCAGCAGTGTTGGATCCGGGACTAATGAAAAACTGTTTTTT
.	TRBJ2-2	.	TRBV25-1	CASANTGELFF	TGTGCCAGCGCTAACACCGGGGAGCTGTTTTTT
.	TRBJ2-7	TRBD1	TRBV7-9	CASSPDRGVYEQYF	TGTGCCAGCAGCCCTGACAGGGGGGTCTACGAGCAGTACTTC
.	TRBJ2-7	.	TRBV5-4	CASSFGVRLRVGEQYF	TGTGCCAGCAGCTTCGGTGTCCGCCTCAGGGTGGGCGAGCAGTACTTC
.	TRBJ2-7	.	TRBV19	CASSTGGFPYEQYF	TGTGCCAGTAGTACTGGGGGGTTCCCCTACGAGCAGTACTTC
.	TRBJ1-4	.	TRBV15	CATSSGKPNEKLFF	TGTGCCACCAGCAGTGGAAAACCTAATGAAAAACTGTTTTTT
.	TRBJ1-3	.	TRBV9	CASSPTPSSGNTIYF	TGTGCCAGCAGCCCGACTCCGTCCTCTGGAAACACCATATATTTT
.	TRBJ1-1	.	TRBV7-3	CASSLNANTEAFF	TGTGCCAGCAGCTTAAACGCGAACACTGAAGCTTTCTTT
.	TRBJ2-3	TRBD2	TRBV25-1	CASSEGKSGGSRDTQYF	TGTGCCAGCAGTGAAGGGAAAAGCGGGGGGTCCAGGGATACGCAGTATTTT
.	TRBJ2-5	.	TRBV9	CASSVDGGVFKTQYF	TGTGCCAGCAGCGTAGATGGCGGGGTATTCAAGACCCAGTACTTC
few	TRBJ2-5	TRBD2	TRBV7-8	CASSRPRGEETQYF	TGTGCCAGCAGCCGCCCTCGGGGGGAAGAGACCCAGTACTTC
.	TRBJ1-3	.	TRBV28	CASSGAVSGNTIYF	TGTGCCAGCAGCGGGGCCGTCTCTGGAAACACCATATATTTT
.	TRBJ2-7	.	TRBV2	CASMTGSQYEQYF	TGTGCCAGCATGACGGGAAGCCAATACGAGCAGTACTTC
.	TRBJ1-2	TRBD1	TRBV11-2	CASSLDAGGLYGYTF	TGTGCCAGCAGCTTAGATGCAGGGGGCCTCTATGGCTACACCTTC
.	TRBJ2-3	.	TRBV7-3	CASSGWDLTPTDTQYF	TGTGCCAGCAGCGGTTGGGACCTAACCCCCACAGATACGCAGTATTTT
.	TRBJ2-1	.	TRBV10-3	CAISESTGFTYNEQFF	TGTGCCATCAGTGAGTCCACAGGGTTTACCTACAATGAGCAGTTCTTC
.	TRBJ1-5	TRBD1	TRBV5-6	CASSLGRDSHQPQHF	TGTGCCAGCAGCTTAGGAAGGGACAGTCATCAGCCCCAGCATTTT
.	TRBJ1-1	.	TRBV7-6	CASSLERGTEAFF	TGTGCCAGCAGCTTAGAAAGGGGTACTGAAGCTTTCTTT
few	TRBJ2-7	TRBD1	TRBV25-1	CASRPGQGVPDEQYF	TGTGCCAGCAGACCGGGACAGGGGGTTCCGGACGAGCAGTACTTC
.	TRBJ2-3	.	TRBV15	CATSRVGAGSTDTQYF	TGTGCCACCAGCAGAGTGGGTGCGGGGAGCACAGATACGCAGTATTTT
.	TRBJ1-1	.	TRBV11-2	CASSPSGALNTEAFF	TGTGCCAGCAGCCCTAGCGGGGCCTTGAACACTGAAGCTTTCTTT
.	TRBJ1-4	.	TRBV7-2	CASSALGEKLFF	TGTGCCAGCAGCGCGCTAGGGGAAAAACTGTTTTTT
.	TRBJ2-2	TRBD2	TRBV14	CASSQYGGGSTGELFF	TGTGCCAGCAGCCAATACGGCGGGGGGAGCACCGGGGAGCTGTTTTTT
.	TRBJ1-1	TRBD1	TRBV6-5	CASSRRDRDTEAFF	TGTGCCAGCAGCCGCCGGGACAGGGACACTGAAGCTTTCTTT
.	TRBJ2-7	.	TRBV5-6	CASSLAGRGYEQYF	TGTGCCAGCAGCTTGGCTGGCAGGGGTTACGAGCAGTACTTC
.	TRBJ2-5	TRBD2	TRBV7-6	CASSPGGWMETQYF	TGTGCCAGCAGCCCGGGGGGTTGGATGGAGACCCAGTACTTC
.	TRBJ1-4	.	TRBV5-5	CASSRGTATNEKLFF	TGTGCCAGCAGCCGCGGGACCGCAACTAATGAAAAACTGTTTTTT